This T cell receptor beta chain was recorded in a study of glioma-infiltrating T cells after dendritic cell vaccination. The wider study: Autologous tumor lysate-pulsed dendritic cell vaccination was given between the early 2000s and the early 2010s. Study observations and caveats: Higher pretreatment TIL content predicted longer progression-free time and survival.

Assay: immunoSEQ multiplex PCR; the TCRdb copy retains only in-frame clones and omits some. Of 49,000 or so clones in the sample, around 86% were seen once. This clone was detected once. Its antigen is unknown. The material sequenced was blood, taken before dendritic cell vaccination. The clonotype originates from a human donor with glioblastoma.

The CDR3 coding sequence is TGCGCCAGCAGCTATAACTCAGATACGCAGTATTTT. Protein product: CASSYNSDTQYF. The chain joins TRBV5-1 to TRBJ2-3, with D uncertain. V dropped 3 bases and J dropped 4 bases, with 6 bases sitting between them. This CDR3 has 12 amino acids. Germline CDR1 and CDR2: SGHRS and YFSETQ.